A selection of T cell receptor beta chains follows, all from one sample in a study of T cells after yellow fever vaccination. MiXCR, applied by TCRdb to the 5' RACE reads, yields one record per CDR3 protein. The repertoire has about 510,000 distinct CDR3 sequences, 20% to 25% of them found once; the top ten carry 15% to 20%. The sample consisted of PBMCs, taken approximately 22 days after the first yellow fever vaccination. These TCRs come from a man between 18 and 29 years old who received the YFV17D yellow fever vaccine. Each CDR3 is given with its conserved first and last residue. A D gene is named only where the DNA matches it firmly. Expanded clones are given a class, and other clones once, few, many or no size at all.

D gene | J gene | clone size | V gene | CDR3 length | CDR3 protein | CDR3 DNA
TRBD2 | TRBJ2-3 | . | TRBV4-3 | 18 | CASSPYYLRGSSTDTQYF | TGCGCCAGCAGCCCGTATTACTTGCGGGGGTCTAGCACAGATACGCAGTATTTT
TRBD1 | TRBJ2-5 | few | TRBV20-1 | 13 | CSAGDRRQETQYF | TGCAGTGCGGGGGACAGGAGACAAGAGACCCAGTACTTC
TRBD2 | TRBJ2-1 | few | TRBV28 | 15 | CASRRFRRGNNEQFF | TGTGCCAGCAGGCGATTTAGGCGGGGGAACAATGAGCAGTTCTTC
. | TRBJ2-1 | many | TRBV5-1 | 14 | CASSLHGNYNEQFF | TGCGCCAGCAGCTTGCATGGGAACTACAATGAGCAGTTCTTC
. | TRBJ2-1 | . | TRBV6-5 | 16 | CASSYSWTDSYNEQFF | TGTGCCAGCAGTTACTCCTGGACCGACTCCTACAATGAGCAGTTCTTC
TRBD2 | TRBJ2-1 | . | TRBV4-3 | 14 | CASSPGGNRNEQFF | TGCGCCAGCAGCCCGGGGGGTAATCGCAATGAGCAGTTCTTC
. | TRBJ2-5 | few | TRBV20-1 | 12 | CSAHRGGETQYF | TGCAGTGCCCACAGGGGGGGAGAGACCCAGTACTTC
. | TRBJ1-5 | few | TRBV5-8 | 15 | CASSSADSYNQPQHF | TGTGCCAGCAGCTCGGCGGACAGCTACAATCAGCCCCAGCATTTT
TRBD2 | TRBJ2-7 | . | TRBV7-3 | 16 | CASSLASGGRTYEQYF | TGTGCCAGCAGCTTGGCTAGCGGGGGGCGAACCTACGAGCAGTACTTC
TRBD1 | TRBJ1-5 | few | TRBV5-1 | 15 | CASSPGQGMDQPQHF | TGCGCCAGCAGCCCGGGACAGGGTATGGATCAGCCCCAGCATTTT
. | TRBJ2-1 | few | TRBV5-1 | 14 | CASSPAPNYNEQFF | TGCGCCAGCAGCCCTGCCCCAAATTACAATGAGCAGTTCTTC
. | TRBJ2-4 | few | TRBV5-1 | 13 | CASSLAPGTIQYF | TGCGCCAGCAGCCTCGCCCCCGGAACCATTCAGTACTTC
. | TRBJ2-2 | . | TRBV12-3/TRBV12-4 | 13 | CASSSYVTGELFF | TGTGCCAGCAGTTCGTATGTGACCGGGGAGCTGTTTTTT
. | TRBJ1-2 | . | TRBV20-1 | 11 | CSATGSFGYTF | TGCAGTGCTACGGGGTCTTTCGGCTACACCTTC
. | TRBJ2-5 | . | TRBV19 | 14 | CASAVWDGQETQYF | TGTGCCAGCGCGGTATGGGACGGCCAAGAGACCCAGTACTTC
. | TRBJ1-2 | . | TRBV7-2 | 11 | CASPGVGGYTF | TGTGCCAGCCCAGGGGTGGGGGGCTACACCTTC
. | TRBJ1-6 | . | TRBV2 | 17 | CASSLDHLTGNNSPLHF | TGTGCCAGCAGCTTAGATCACTTGACAGGAAATAATTCACCCCTCCACTTT
. | TRBJ1-3 | few | TRBV6-1 | 15 | CASSSVGGGGNTIYF | TGTGCCAGCAGCTCCGTGGGAGGTGGTGGAAACACCATATATTTT
. | TRBJ1-2 | . | TRBV18 | 14 | CASSPGRADYGYTF | TGTGCCAGCTCACCAGGCAGGGCCGACTATGGCTACACCTTC
. | TRBJ2-7 | . | TRBV6-1 | 13 | CASSEEGAYEQYF | TGTGCCAGCAGTGAAGAGGGAGCCTACGAGCAGTACTTC
TRBD2 | TRBJ2-5 | few | TRBV6-5 | 17 | CASSYLGLAGGQETQYF | TGTGCCAGCAGTTACCTCGGACTAGCGGGGGGCCAAGAGACCCAGTACTTC
. | TRBJ2-6 | many | TRBV12-3/TRBV12-4 | 15 | CASRSGISGANVLTF | TGTGCCAGCAGGTCCGGGATCTCTGGGGCCAACGTCCTGACTTTC
TRBD1 | TRBJ1-2 | few | TRBV7-3 | 15 | CASSPDRGYAYGYTF | TGTGCCAGCAGCCCCGACAGGGGGTATGCCTATGGCTACACCTTC
. | TRBJ2-1 | . | TRBV7-9 | 14 | CASSLRDTNNEQFF | TGTGCCAGCAGCTTACGGGACACTAACAATGAGCAGTTCTTC
TRBD2 | TRBJ2-2 | . | TRBV6-5 | 18 | CASSYSPSGGPNTGELFF | TGTGCCAGCAGTTACTCACCCAGCGGGGGGCCGAACACCGGGGAGCTGTTTTTT
TRBD1 | TRBJ2-5 | few | TRBV28 | 13 | CASSAGQGETQYF | TGTGCCAGCAGTGCCGGACAGGGGGAGACCCAGTACTTC
. | TRBJ2-7 | few | TRBV5-1 | 14 | CASSMVPGADEQYF | TGCGCCAGCAGCATGGTTCCGGGGGCGGACGAGCAGTACTTC
TRBD2 | TRBJ2-2 | . | TRBV2 | 12 | CASDGGTGELFF | TGTGCCTCCGACGGGGGGACCGGGGAGCTGTTTTTT
. | TRBJ1-1 | . | TRBV12-3/TRBV12-4 | 12 | CASRGNRAEAFF | TGTGCCAGCAGGGGCAACAGGGCTGAAGCTTTCTTT
TRBD2 | TRBJ2-5 | few | TRBV5-6 | 15 | CASNRLAGPQETQYF | TGTGCCAGCAACAGACTAGCGGGGCCCCAAGAGACCCAGTACTTC
. | TRBJ2-7 | few | TRBV6-5 | 14 | CASSYTGFGHEQYF | TGTGCCAGCAGTTACACAGGGTTCGGTCACGAGCAGTACTTC
. | TRBJ2-2 | . | TRBV10-3 | 14 | CAISEGDVFGELFF | TGTGCCATCAGTGAAGGGGACGTTTTCGGGGAGCTGTTTTTT
TRBD2 | TRBJ2-3 | . | TRBV10-3 | 17 | CAISGRSSGGESDTQYF | TGTGCCATCAGTGGGAGATCTAGCGGGGGGGAGTCAGATACGCAGTATTTT
. | TRBJ2-1 | . | TRBV20-1 | 13 | CSACDPLPNEQFF | TGCAGTGCTTGCGATCCCCTCCCCAATGAGCAGTTCTTC
. | TRBJ2-1 | . | TRBV15 | 15 | CATSRSPGLSNEQFF | TGTGCCACCAGCAGGAGTCCGGGACTCTCCAATGAGCAGTTCTTC
TRBD1 | TRBJ2-5 | . | TRBV7-2 | 15 | CASSAQQGAEETQYF | TGTGCCAGCAGCGCTCAACAGGGGGCGGAAGAGACCCAGTACTTC
TRBD1 | TRBJ2-7 | . | TRBV6-5 | 16 | CASSYSRTGSSYEQYF | TGTGCCAGCAGTTACTCGAGGACAGGGAGTTCCTACGAGCAGTACTTC
TRBD2 | TRBJ2-3 | few | TRBV10-3 | 17 | CAISGGASGGSTDTQYF | TGTGCCATCAGTGGAGGAGCTAGCGGGGGGAGCACAGATACGCAGTATTTT
TRBD2 | TRBJ2-1 | . | TRBV20-1 | 15 | CSAPGLAGGPNEQFF | TGCAGTGCCCCGGGACTAGCGGGGGGGCCGAATGAGCAGTTCTTC
TRBD1 | TRBJ2-7 | many | TRBV5-1 | 15 | CASSLPGQGSLEQYF | TGCGCCAGCAGCTTGCCTGGACAGGGGTCTCTCGAGCAGTACTTC
TRBD1 | TRBJ2-3 | many | TRBV6-1 | 15 | CASSPGQGVSDTQYF | TGTGCCAGCAGTCCGGGACAGGGGGTGTCAGATACGCAGTATTTT
TRBD1 | TRBJ1-2 | . | TRBV9 | 14 | CASSVVSTGAGYTF | TGTGCCAGCAGCGTAGTGTCGACAGGGGCTGGCTACACCTTC
TRBD1 | TRBJ1-1 | few | TRBV4-2 | 14 | CASSRTGTRTEAFF | TGTGCCAGCAGCAGGACAGGGACGAGGACTGAAGCTTTCTTT
. | TRBJ1-1 | few | TRBV29-1 | 14 | CSVEDGRGNTEAFF | TGCAGCGTTGAAGATGGCAGGGGGAACACTGAAGCTTTCTTT
. | TRBJ1-6 | . | TRBV7-3 | 13 | CASSLAYNSPLHF | TGTGCCAGCAGCTTGGCCTATAATTCACCCCTCCACTTT